This TCR beta chain was captured in a study of shared clonotypes between healthy human individuals (dated by TCRdb to about 2020). Study-level background: The cohort included three men and a couple of women between 18 and 49 years of age. For each donor, CD4 naive and CD4 memory were each run on three plates, CD8 naive on two plates, and CD8 memory on one plate. Blood TCR repertoires of four to six healthy adults were deeply sequenced to estimate repertoire size and the extent of clonotype sharing between individuals. To increase sequencing depth and limit assay-specific biases, different laboratories used diverse techniques to prepare libraries and sequence TCR repertoires. Leukapheresis yielded between about 0.85 and 10 billion PBMCs per donor. The study at large found these results: Rarefaction of sorted-subset datasets indicated incomplete sequencing despite the large sequencing depth. Sampling was limited to blood, and TCR repertoires in tissue likely differ from TCR repertoires in blood. The genetic and exposure-history diversity represented was limited by the small number of donors. Clonotypes shared by all four sorted-subset donors showed higher generation probabilities than non-shared clonotypes. Pairwise subsampling led to the expectation that sequencing depth would affect the degree of clonotype sharing among donors. Naive subsets generally had larger estimated clonotype richness than memory subsets. Across a few donors, about 5.2% of naive CD4, 3.5% of naive CD8, 2.3% of memory CD4, and over 0.35% of memory CD8 clonotypes were shared.

TCR CDR3 regions were amplified from genomic DNA by multiplex PCR using the deep immunoSEQ assay. Genomic DNA extracted from each cell subset was distributed evenly over all wells of several immunoSEQ 96-well plates, and each plate served as one replicate. For sorted subsets, each replicate PCR was loaded with around 220 ng genomic DNA, equivalent to about 33,000 T cell genomes. Purified libraries were measured with a Qubit 3.0 fluorometer, size-checked on a Bioanalyzer 2100, and measured again with the KAPA Library Quantification kit. A separate single-read 150-cycle Illumina NextSeq 550 flow cell was used to sequence each immunoSEQ 96-well plate. Turning to the authors' computational methods: Because only junctional sequences without quality scores were contained in the immunoSEQ output, filtering matching that applied to full-length reads could not be performed. Sequences were annotated with PyIR, a Python wrapper for IgBLAST v1.9, and V/J genes and CDR3 were assigned using IMGT germline references. Reads were removed for weak V/J assignments (E-value above 1e-6), missing CDR3, stop codons, out-of-frame junctions, or ambiguous translated residues. A V3J clonotype was defined by an identical inferred V gene, J gene, and CDR3 amino acid sequence. The percentage overlap between two repertoires was calculated by dividing the number of shared unique clonotypes by the size of the smaller repertoire. RTK rarefaction, the Chao1 estimator, and Recon v2.1 estimates of unobserved clonotypes were used to assess repertoire richness. For all TCRbeta clonotypes obtained by the gDNA method from several donors, generation probabilities were computed with OLGA. The source is immuneACCESS, and TCRdb retained only in-frame sequences with V and J called. Part of the clones is not carried over; for the studies checked, unresolved V genes explain less than half of this, and the remainder is unexplained. V and J calls plus clone size are reproduced from that table; the DNA served to infer D and trimming. The sample table lists about 2.4 million clones, roughly 93% of them with a count of one. 0.36% of the sample is taken by the ten largest.

Healthy HIV-negative adults with no recently reported acute infections or vaccinations were included as donors. Every donor was a Caucasian adult living in Nashville, Tennessee, USA. Magnetic negative selection was used to enrich CD4+ T cells, after which naive cells were positively selected on CD45RA and the negative fraction became the memory subset. Blood was obtained by leukapheresis, after which PBMCs were separated by Ficoll-Histopaque density gradient centrifugation and cryopreserved in liquid nitrogen vapor phase. Analytical flow cytometry was used to check the purity and quantity of each magnetically sorted T cell population. Genomic DNA was isolated from every sorted fraction and measured by UV absorbance on a Nanodrop 2000c. Remarks on this clone: Its antigen target is currently unknown. No much larger clonotype is one base removed from it; base qualities were not supplied.

The germline V gene (reference sequence) supplies CDR1 SEHNR and CDR2 FQNEAQ. From the cysteine through the phenylalanine, the CDR3 covers 10 amino acids. Only the CDR3 part of the read is kept: 30 bases, read in frame from the first base. V was cut back by 5 bases and J by 10 bases, leaving a gap of 6 bases between them. What was sequenced was naive CD4+ T cells from PBMCs. The cell subset or site label on this specimen signifies: CD45RA+ positively selected. This TCR was recovered from a man aged 18 to 29 in good health. Some clones in this sample may be carry-over from other donors' samples. Recombination connected TRBV7-9 to TRBJ1-5, with an unclear D gene assignment. The sequence in DNA is TGTGCCAGCAGCCCCGAACCCCAGCATTTT. This sequence encodes CASSPEPQHF.